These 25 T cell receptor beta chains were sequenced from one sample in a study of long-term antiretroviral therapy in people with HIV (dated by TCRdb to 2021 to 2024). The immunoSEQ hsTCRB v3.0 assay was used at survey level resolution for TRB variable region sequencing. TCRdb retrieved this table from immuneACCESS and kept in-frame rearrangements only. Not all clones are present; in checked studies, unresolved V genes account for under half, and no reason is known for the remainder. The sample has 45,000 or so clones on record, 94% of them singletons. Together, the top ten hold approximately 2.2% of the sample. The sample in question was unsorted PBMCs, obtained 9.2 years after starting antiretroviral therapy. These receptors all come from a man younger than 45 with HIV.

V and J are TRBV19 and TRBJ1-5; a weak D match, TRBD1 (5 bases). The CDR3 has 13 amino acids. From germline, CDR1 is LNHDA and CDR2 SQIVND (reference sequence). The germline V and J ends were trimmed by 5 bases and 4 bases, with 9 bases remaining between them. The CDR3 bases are TGTGCCAGTAGTCTAAGACAGAATCAGCCCCAGCATTTT. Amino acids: CASSLRQNQPQHF.

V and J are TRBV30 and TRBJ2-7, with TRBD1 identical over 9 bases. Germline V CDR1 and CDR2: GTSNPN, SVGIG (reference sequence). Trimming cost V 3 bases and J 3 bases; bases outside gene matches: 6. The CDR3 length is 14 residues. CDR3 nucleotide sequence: TGTGCCTGGAGCTTAGGACAGGGGTTCTACGAGCAGTACTTC. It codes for CAWSLGQGFYEQYF. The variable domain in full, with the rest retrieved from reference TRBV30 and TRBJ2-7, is SQTIHQWPATLVQPVGSPLSLECTVEGTSNPNLYWYRQAAGRGLQLLFYSVGIGQISSEVPQNLSASRPQDRQFILSSKKLLLSDSGFYLCAWSLGQGFYEQYFGPGTRLTVT.

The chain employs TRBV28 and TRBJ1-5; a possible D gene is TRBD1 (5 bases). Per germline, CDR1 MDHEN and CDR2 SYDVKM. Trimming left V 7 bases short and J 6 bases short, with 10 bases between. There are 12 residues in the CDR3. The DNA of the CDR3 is TGTGCCAGCAACTCGGGGGGTCAGCCCCAGCATTTT. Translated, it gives CASNSGGQPQHF.

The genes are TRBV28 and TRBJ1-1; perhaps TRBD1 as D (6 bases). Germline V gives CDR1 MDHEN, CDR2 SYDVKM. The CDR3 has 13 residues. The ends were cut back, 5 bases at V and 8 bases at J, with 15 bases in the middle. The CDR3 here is CASSNPEGGEAFF. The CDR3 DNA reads TGTGCCAGCAGTAACCCTGAGGGGGGAGAAGCTTTCTTT.

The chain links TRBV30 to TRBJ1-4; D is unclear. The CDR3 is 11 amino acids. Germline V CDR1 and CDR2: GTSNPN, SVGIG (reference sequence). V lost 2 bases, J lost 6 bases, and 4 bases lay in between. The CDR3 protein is CAWSPDEKLFF. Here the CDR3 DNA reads TGTGCCTGGAGTCCCGATGAAAAACTGTTTTTT.

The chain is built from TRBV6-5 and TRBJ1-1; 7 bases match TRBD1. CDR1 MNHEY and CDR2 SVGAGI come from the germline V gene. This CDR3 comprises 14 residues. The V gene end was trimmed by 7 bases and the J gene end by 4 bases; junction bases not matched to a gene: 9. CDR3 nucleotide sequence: TGTGCCAGCACCCCCAGGGGGTCAGGCACTGAAGCTTTCTTT. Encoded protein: CASTPRGSGTEAFF.

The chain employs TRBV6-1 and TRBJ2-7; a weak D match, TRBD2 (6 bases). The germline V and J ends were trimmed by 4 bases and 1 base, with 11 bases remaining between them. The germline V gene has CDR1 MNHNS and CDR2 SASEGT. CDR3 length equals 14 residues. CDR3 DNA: TGTGCCAGCAGTGCGGGGGTAGGGTCCTACGAGCAGTACTTC. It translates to CASSAGVGSYEQYF.

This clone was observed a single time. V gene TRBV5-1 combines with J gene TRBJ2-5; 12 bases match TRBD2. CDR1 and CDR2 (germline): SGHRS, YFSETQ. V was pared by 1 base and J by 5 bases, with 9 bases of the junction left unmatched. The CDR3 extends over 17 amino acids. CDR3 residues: CASSLPSGGAPGETQYF. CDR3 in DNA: TGCGCCAGCAGCTTGCCTAGCGGGGGGGCCCCCGGGGAGACCCAGTACTTC.

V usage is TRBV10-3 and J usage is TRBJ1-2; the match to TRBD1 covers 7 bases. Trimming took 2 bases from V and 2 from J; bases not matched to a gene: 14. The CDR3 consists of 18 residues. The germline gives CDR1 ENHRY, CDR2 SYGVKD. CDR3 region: CAISEESTTGQSNYGYTF. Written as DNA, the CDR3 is TGTGCCATCAGTGAGGAATCGACTACGGGACAGAGCAACTATGGCTACACCTTC.

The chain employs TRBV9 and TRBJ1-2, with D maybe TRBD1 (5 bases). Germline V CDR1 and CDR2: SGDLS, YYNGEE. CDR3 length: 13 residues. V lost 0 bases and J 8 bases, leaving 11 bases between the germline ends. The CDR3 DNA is TGTGCCAGCAGCGTAGGGAAGCGGGGGGGCTACACCTTC. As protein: CASSVGKRGGYTF.

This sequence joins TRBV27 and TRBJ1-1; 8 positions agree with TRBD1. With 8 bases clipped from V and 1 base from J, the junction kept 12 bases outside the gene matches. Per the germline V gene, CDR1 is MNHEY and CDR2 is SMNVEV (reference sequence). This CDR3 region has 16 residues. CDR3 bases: TGTGCCAGCGCACACCCCCCAGGACAGGGGAACACTGAAGCTTTCTTT. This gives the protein CASAHPPGQGNTEAFF.

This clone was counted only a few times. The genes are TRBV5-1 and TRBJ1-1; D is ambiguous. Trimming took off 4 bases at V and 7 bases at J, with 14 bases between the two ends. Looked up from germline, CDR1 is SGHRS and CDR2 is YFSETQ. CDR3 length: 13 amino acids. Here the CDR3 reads CASSGLGLDEAFF. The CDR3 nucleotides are TGCGCCAGCAGCGGGCTCGGATTGGATGAAGCTTTCTTT. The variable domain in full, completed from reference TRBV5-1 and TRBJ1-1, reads KAGVTQTPRYLIKTRGQQVTLSCSPISGHRSVSWYQQTPGQGLQFLFEYFSETQRNKGNFPGRFSGRQFSNSRSEMNVSTLELGDSALYLCASSGLGLDEAFFGQGTRLTVV.

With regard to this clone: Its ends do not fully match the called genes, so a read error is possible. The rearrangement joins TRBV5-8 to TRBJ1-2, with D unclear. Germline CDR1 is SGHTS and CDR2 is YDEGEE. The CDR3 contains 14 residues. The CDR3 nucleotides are TGTGCCAGCAACTTGCCAGAACTTAACTATGGCTACACCTTC. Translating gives CASNLPELNYGYTF.

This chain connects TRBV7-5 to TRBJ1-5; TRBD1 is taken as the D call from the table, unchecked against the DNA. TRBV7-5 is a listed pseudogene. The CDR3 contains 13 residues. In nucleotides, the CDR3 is TGTGCCAGAAGCCCCGCAGGTCACGAGCCCCAGCATTTT. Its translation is CARSPAGHEPQHF.

The CDR3 region has the DNA TGTGCCAGCAGTAGGGGGCAGGTTCAGCCCCAGCATTTT. Amino acids: CASSRGQVQPQHF. The V gene is TRBV27, the J gene TRBJ1-5; 7 nucleotides line up with TRBD1. V was pared by 5 bases and J by 6 bases, with 4 bases of the junction left unmatched. Germline values: CDR1 MNHEY, CDR2 SMNVEV (reference sequence). The CDR3 spans 13 residues.

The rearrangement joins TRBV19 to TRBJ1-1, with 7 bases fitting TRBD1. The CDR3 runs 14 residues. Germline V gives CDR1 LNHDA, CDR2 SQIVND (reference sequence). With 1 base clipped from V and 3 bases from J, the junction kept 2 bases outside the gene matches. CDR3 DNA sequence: TGTGCCAGTAGTATAGGGGACAGATACACTGAAGCTTTCTTT. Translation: CASSIGDRYTEAFF.

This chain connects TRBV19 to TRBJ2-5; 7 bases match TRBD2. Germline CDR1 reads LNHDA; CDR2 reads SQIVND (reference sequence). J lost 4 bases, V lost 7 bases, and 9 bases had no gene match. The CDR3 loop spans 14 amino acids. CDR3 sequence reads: CASNIGLEAETQYF. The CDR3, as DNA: TGTGCCAGTAACATCGGACTAGAGGCAGAGACCCAGTACTTC.

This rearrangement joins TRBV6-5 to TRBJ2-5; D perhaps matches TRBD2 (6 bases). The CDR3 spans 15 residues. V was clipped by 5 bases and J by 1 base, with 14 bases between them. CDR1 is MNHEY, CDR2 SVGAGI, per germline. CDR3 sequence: CASSVHHGGQETQYF. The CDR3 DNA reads TGTGCCAGCAGTGTTCACCACGGGGGCCAAGAGACCCAGTACTTC.

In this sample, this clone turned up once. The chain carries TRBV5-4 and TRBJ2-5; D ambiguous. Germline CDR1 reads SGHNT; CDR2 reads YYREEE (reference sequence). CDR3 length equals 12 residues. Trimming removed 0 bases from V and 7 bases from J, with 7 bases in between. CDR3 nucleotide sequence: TGTGCCAGCAGCTTGGACGCTCGGACCCAGTACTTC. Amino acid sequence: CASSLDARTQYF. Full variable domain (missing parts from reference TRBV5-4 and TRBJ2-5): ETGVTQSPTHLIKTRGQQVTLRCSSQSGHNTVSWYQQALGQGPQFIFQYYREEENGRGNFPPRFSGLQFPNYSSELNVNALELDDSALYLCASSLDARTQYFGPGTRLLVL.

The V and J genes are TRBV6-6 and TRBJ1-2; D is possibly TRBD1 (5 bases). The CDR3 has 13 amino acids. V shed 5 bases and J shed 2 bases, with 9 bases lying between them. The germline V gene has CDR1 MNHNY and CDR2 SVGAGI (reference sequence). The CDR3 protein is CASSPGRNYGYTF. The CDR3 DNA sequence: TGTGCCAGCAGTCCGGGACGGAACTATGGCTACACCTTC.

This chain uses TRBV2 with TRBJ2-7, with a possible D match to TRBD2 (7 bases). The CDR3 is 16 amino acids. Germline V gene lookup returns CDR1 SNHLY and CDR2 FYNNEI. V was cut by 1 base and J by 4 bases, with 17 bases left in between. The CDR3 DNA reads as TGTGCCAGCAGTGAAGGACTGGGGGGGGCCGCGTACGAGCAGTACTTC. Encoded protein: CASSEGLGGAAYEQYF.

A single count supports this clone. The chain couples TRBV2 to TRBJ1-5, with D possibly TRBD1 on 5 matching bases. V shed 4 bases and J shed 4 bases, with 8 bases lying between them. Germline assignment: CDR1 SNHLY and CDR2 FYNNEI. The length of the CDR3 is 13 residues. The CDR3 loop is CASSGDANQPQHF. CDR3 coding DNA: TGTGCCAGCAGTGGGGACGCTAATCAGCCCCAGCATTTT.

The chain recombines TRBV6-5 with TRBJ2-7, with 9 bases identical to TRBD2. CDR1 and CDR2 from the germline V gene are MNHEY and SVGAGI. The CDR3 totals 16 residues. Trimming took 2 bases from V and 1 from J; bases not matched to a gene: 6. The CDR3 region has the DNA TGTGCCAGCAGTTACCCCTCCCTAGCGGGGTCCTACGAGCAGTACTTC. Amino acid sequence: CASSYPSLAGSYEQYF.

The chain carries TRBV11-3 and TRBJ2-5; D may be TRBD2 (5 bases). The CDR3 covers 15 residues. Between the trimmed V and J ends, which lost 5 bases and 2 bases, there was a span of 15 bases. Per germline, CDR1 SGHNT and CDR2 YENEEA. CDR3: CASSTWVGEQETQYF. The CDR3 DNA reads TGTGCCAGCAGCACGTGGGTCGGGGAACAAGAGACCCAGTACTTC.

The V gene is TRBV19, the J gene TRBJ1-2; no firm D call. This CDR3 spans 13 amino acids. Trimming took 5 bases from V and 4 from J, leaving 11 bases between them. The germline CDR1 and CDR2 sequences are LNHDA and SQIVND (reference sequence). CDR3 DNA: TGTGCCAGTAGTCCCCAAACGTTCTATGGCTACACCTTC. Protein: CASSPQTFYGYTF.